These T cell receptor beta chains were read from a single sample in a study of blood T cell repertoires in COVID-19. TCRdb's table, derived via immunoSEQ multiplex PCR, lists solely in-frame clones and lacks some. This sample carries under 200,000 clones, 84% of them seen once, and the ten largest clones take around an eighth. The sequenced sample was peripheral blood. The receptor set was obtained from a man aged 18 to 29 with active or convalescent COVID-19. The CDR3 runs from the conserved cysteine through the conserved F or W. The D gene is left open where the match is weak. Clone size, where shown, is once, few, many, or a class for clones that have expanded.

-	TRBV6-1	TRBJ1-2	-	CASSEAPGAFSYGYTF	TGTGCCAGCAGTGAAGCCCCAGGGGCTTTCTCCTATGGCTACACCTTC
TRBD2	TRBV6-2/TRBV6-3	TRBJ2-1	-	CASSHPGAGEGNEQFF	TGTGCCAGCAGCCACCCTGGAGCGGGGGAAGGAAATGAGCAGTTCTTC
-	TRBV19	TRBJ1-1	-	CASSTLPFSTAVF	TGTGCCAGTAGTACTCTACCTTTTTCGACAGCCGTCTTT
TRBD1	TRBV6-1	TRBJ2-7	-	CASSELRQGDPYEQYF	TGTGCCAGCAGTGAACTCCGACAGGGGGACCCCTACGAGCAGTACTTC
-	TRBV28	TRBJ1-2	-	CVSRRQEQSYTF	TGTGTCAGCAGACGACAGGAGCAGAGCTACACCTTC
-	TRBV2	TRBJ2-7	-	CASSETGLFSYEQYF	TGTGCCAGCAGTGAGACGGGACTCTTCTCCTACGAGCAGTACTTC
TRBD2	TRBV5-5	TRBJ2-1	-	CASSLVVSRGGLNEQFF	TGTGCCAGCAGCTTGGTGGTATCACGGGGGGGCCTCAATGAGCAGTTCTTC
TRBD2	TRBV30	TRBJ2-1	-	CAWRVSGSSYNEQFF	TGTGCCTGGAGAGTAAGCGGGAGCTCCTACAATGAGCAGTTCTTC
-	TRBV28	TRBJ1-4	once	CASSSFNEKLFF	TGTGCCAGCAGTTCGTTTAATGAAAAACTGTTTTTT
-	TRBV20-1	TRBJ2-3	-	CSASETGRDTQYF	TGCAGTGCTAGTGAAACAGGGAGAGATACGCAGTATTTT
-	TRBV18	TRBJ1-6	-	CASSPLASADSPLHF	TGTGCCAGCTCACCGTTAGCATCGGCGGATTCACCCCTCCACTTT
-	TRBV6-1	TRBJ2-2	few	CASSEASYRVATSTGELFF	TGTGCCAGCAGTGAAGCGTCCTACAGGGTTGCGACCTCCACCGGGGAGCTGTTTTTT
-	TRBV9	TRBJ1-1	once	CASSAPVNTEAFF	TGTGCCAGCAGCGCCCCAGTGAACACTGAAGCTTTCTTT
-	TRBV19	TRBJ1-6	-	CASSTQEKPTGNSPLHF	TGTGCCAGTAGTACACAGGAGAAGCCTACGGGCAATTCACCCCTCCACTTT
TRBD2	TRBV7-9	TRBJ2-1	-	CASSLPKKVAGLNEQFF	TGTGCCAGCAGCTTACCTAAGAAAGTAGCGGGACTCAATGAGCAGTTCTTC
-	TRBV5-1	TRBJ1-5	few	CASSLAGEAQPQHF	TGCGCCAGCAGCTTGGCCGGGGAGGCGCAGCCCCAGCATTTT
TRBD1	TRBV6-4	TRBJ2-3	many	CASSGTGGTDTQYF	TGTGCCAGCAGTGGGACAGGGGGCACAGATACGCAGTATTTT
TRBD2	TRBV6-5	TRBJ2-3	-	CASSYPRGGSMGTQYF	TGTGCCAGCAGTTACCCACGGGGCGGGAGTATGGGTACGCAGTATTTT
TRBD2	TRBV6-5	TRBJ2-2	-	CASSYDSGATGELFF	TGTGCCAGCAGTTACGATAGCGGGGCCACCGGGGAGCTGTTTTTT
-	TRBV25-1	TRBJ1-6	-	CASSESINSPLHF	TGTGCCAGCAGTGAATCCATTAATTCACCCCTCCACTTT
TRBD1	TRBV6-5	TRBJ2-1	-	CASSIPGTGHNEQFF	TGTGCCAGCAGTATACCCGGGACAGGCCACAATGAGCAGTTCTTC
-	TRBV11-2	TRBJ1-3	-	CASRTGSTGNTIYF	TGTGCCAGCAGAACAGGTTCTACTGGAAACACCATATATTTT
-	TRBV6-5	TRBJ1-4	-	CASNRAPNEKLFF	TGTGCCAGCAACAGGGCCCCGAATGAAAAACTGTTTTTT
-	TRBV4-1	TRBJ2-6	-	CASSQVGRGSGANVLTF	TGCGCCAGCAGCCAAGTGGGAAGGGGCTCTGGGGCCAACGTCCTGACTTTC
-	TRBV29-1	TRBJ1-2	-	CSVERPNYGYTF	TGCAGCGTTGAGAGGCCTAACTATGGCTACACCTTC
-	TRBV12-3/TRBV12-4	TRBJ2-7	-	CASANTGGYEQYF	TGTGCCAGCGCGAACACTGGGGGGTACGAGCAGTACTTC
-	TRBV3-1/TRBV3-2	TRBJ2-7	-	CASSHGRTGNEQYF	TGTGCCAGCAGCCACGGTCGGACTGGTAACGAGCAGTACTTC
-	TRBV6-5	TRBJ2-3	-	CASLSLGTDTQYF	TGTGCCAGCTTATCACTAGGAACAGATACGCAGTATTTT
TRBD1	TRBV19	TRBJ1-1	few	CASSNQGDTEAFF	TGTGCCAGTAGTAACCAGGGGGACACTGAAGCTTTCTTT
TRBD2	TRBV11-2	TRBJ2-7	-	CASSEGLAVTYEQYF	TGTGCCAGCAGCGAGGGACTAGCGGTAACCTACGAGCAGTACTTC
-	TRBV18	TRBJ2-6	once	CASSAKVEEGRAGANVLTF	TGTGCCAGCTCAGCTAAGGTCGAGGAGGGGCGCGCTGGGGCCAACGTCCTGACTTTC
-	TRBV10-2	TRBJ2-3	-	CASTGRGGVTDTQYF	TGCGCCAGCACGGGGCGGGGAGGAGTAACGGATACGCAGTATTTT
-	TRBV10-3	TRBJ2-1	once	CAISVSQVGDEQFF	TGTGCCATCAGTGTTAGCCAAGTGGGAGATGAGCAGTTCTTC
TRBD1	TRBV4-2	TRBJ2-7	-	CASSQDRDGTGLLEQYF	TGTGCCAGCAGCCAAGATCGTGACGGGACAGGGCTTCTAGAGCAGTACTTC
TRBD2	TRBV7-2	TRBJ2-1	-	CASSLGLAGGNEQFF	TGTGCCAGCAGCTTGGGACTAGCGGGAGGAAATGAGCAGTTCTTC
TRBD1	TRBV2	TRBJ2-3	-	CASSINRGVGTDTQYF	TGTGCCAGCAGTATAAACAGGGGAGTCGGCACAGATACGCAGTATTTT
TRBD1	TRBV19	TRBJ1-2	-	CASSARDSPNYGYTF	TGTGCCAGTAGTGCCCGGGACAGCCCTAACTATGGCTACACCTTC
-	TRBV29-1	TRBJ2-3	-	CSVGPGSDTQYF	TGCAGCGTTGGTCCAGGTTCAGATACGCAGTATTTT
-	TRBV12-5	TRBJ1-3	-	CASGFSGQLDSGNTIYF	TGTGCTAGTGGTTTTTCAGGACAGTTAGACTCTGGAAACACCATATATTTT
-	TRBV30	TRBJ2-7	-	CAWTRDPTYEQYF	TGTGCCTGGACGCGGGACCCCACCTACGAGCAGTACTTC
TRBD2	TRBV7-2	TRBJ2-7	once	CASSLVGGGSSYEQYF	TGTGCCAGCAGCTTAGTGGGGGGAGGGAGCTCCTACGAGCAGTACTTC
-	TRBV5-1	TRBJ2-1	-	CASSLGEGVTHGNEQFF	TGCGCCAGCAGCTTGGGCGAGGGGGTGACGCACGGGAATGAGCAGTTCTTC
-	TRBV6-2/TRBV6-3	TRBJ2-1	once	CASSLTGSREQFF	TGTGCCAGCAGTCTTACAGGGTCGCGAGAGCAGTTCTTC
-	TRBV28	TRBJ2-5	-	CASSQGRVLLWQETQYF	TGTGCCAGCAGCCAGGGGAGGGTCCTCCTTTGGCAAGAGACCCAGTACTTC
-	TRBV3-1/TRBV3-2	TRBJ1-1	-	CASSHLNTEAFF	TGTGCCAGCAGCCATTTAAACACTGAAGCTTTCTTT
-	TRBV19	TRBJ1-1	-	CASSRGPTEAFF	TGTGCCAGTTCTCGAGGTCCCACTGAAGCTTTCTTT
TRBD1	TRBV2	TRBJ1-2	-	CASLRTGDYGYTF	TGTGCCAGCCTCAGGACAGGGGATTATGGCTACACCTTC
TRBD1	TRBV11-3	TRBJ2-1	-	CASSLVGTENEQFF	TGTGCCAGCAGCTTGGTAGGGACAGAAAATGAGCAGTTCTTC
TRBD1	TRBV6-6	TRBJ1-4	once	CASSDRGRRDEKLFF	TGTGCCAGCAGTGACAGGGGGCGCCGGGATGAAAAACTGTTTTTT
TRBD1	TRBV5-4	TRBJ2-2	-	CASSSGQGRAGELFF	TGTGCCAGCAGCTCTGGACAGGGGCGGGCCGGGGAGCTGTTTTTT
-	TRBV6-5	TRBJ2-7	-	CASSRGGPYEQYF	TGTGCCAGCAGTCGCGGGGGCCCCTACGAGCAGTACTTC
-	TRBV14	TRBJ1-6	-	CASSQYRDNSPLHF	TGTGCCAGCAGCCAATACAGGGATAATTCACCCCTCCACTTT
-	TRBV6-1	TRBJ1-1	-	CASSEVRMNTEAFF	TGTGCCAGCAGTGAAGTGAGAATGAACACTGAAGCTTTCTTT